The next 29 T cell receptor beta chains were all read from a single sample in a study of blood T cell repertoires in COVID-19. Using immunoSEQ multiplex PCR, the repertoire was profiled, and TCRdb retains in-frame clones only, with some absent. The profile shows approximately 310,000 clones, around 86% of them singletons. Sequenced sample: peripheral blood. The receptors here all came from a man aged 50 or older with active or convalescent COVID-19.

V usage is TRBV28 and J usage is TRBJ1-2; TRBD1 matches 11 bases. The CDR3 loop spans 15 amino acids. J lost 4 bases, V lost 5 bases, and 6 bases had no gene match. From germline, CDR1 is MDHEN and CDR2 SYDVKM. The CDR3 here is CASSLAGTGGYGYTF. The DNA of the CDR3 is TGTGCCAGCAGTCTAGCCGGGACAGGGGGCTATGGCTACACCTTC.

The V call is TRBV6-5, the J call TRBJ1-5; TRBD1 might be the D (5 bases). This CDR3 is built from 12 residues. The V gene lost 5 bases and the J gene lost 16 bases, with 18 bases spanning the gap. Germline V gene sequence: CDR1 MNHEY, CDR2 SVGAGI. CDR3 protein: CASSPGAGVIHF. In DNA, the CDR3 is TGTGCCAGCAGTCCGGGTGCGGGGGTCATCCATTTT.

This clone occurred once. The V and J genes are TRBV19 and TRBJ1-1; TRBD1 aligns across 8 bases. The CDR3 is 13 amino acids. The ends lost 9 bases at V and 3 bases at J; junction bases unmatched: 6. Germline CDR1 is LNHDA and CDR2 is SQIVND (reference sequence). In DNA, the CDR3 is TGTGCCAGCCACAGGGGGAGGGACACTGAAGCTTTCTTT. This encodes CASHRGRDTEAFF.

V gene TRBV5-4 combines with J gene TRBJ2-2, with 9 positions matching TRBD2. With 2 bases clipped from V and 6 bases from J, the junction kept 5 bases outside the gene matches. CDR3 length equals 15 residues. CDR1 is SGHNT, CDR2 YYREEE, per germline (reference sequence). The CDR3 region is CASSLIAGEPGELFF. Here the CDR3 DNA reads TGTGCCAGCAGCTTAATAGCGGGAGAGCCCGGGGAGCTGTTTTTT.

The CDR3 loop is CASSPLEQATKNIQYF. CDR3 coding DNA: TGTGCCAGCAGTCCGCTAGAACAGGCTACCAAAAACATTCAGTACTTC. This chain connects TRBV6-2 or TRBV6-3 to TRBJ2-4; a possible D gene is TRBD1 (5 bases). This CDR3 is 16 amino acids long. Germline lookup yields CDR1 MNHEY and CDR2 SVGEGT. Trimming stripped 5 bases from V and 2 bases from J, with 16 bases between.

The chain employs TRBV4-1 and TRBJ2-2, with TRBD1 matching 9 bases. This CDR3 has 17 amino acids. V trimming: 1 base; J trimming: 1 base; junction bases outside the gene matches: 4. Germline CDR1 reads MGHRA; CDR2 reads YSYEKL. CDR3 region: CASSQAPTGGNTGELFF. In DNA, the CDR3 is TGCGCCAGCAGCCAAGCCCCGACAGGGGGGAACACCGGGGAGCTGTTTTTT.

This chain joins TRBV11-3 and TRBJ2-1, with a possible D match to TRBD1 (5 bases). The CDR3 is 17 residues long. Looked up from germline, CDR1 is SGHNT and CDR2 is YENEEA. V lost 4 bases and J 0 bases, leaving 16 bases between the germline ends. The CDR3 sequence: CASSSSGAASSYNEQFF. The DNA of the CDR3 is TGTGCCAGCAGCTCTAGTGGGGCGGCGAGCTCCTACAATGAGCAGTTCTTC.

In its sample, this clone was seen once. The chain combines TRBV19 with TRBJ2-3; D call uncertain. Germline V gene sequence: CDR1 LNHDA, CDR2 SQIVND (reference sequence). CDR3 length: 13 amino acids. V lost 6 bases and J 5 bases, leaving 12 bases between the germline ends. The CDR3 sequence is CASSLPVGDTQYF. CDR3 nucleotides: TGTGCCAGTAGCCTTCCGGTCGGAGATACGCAGTATTTT.

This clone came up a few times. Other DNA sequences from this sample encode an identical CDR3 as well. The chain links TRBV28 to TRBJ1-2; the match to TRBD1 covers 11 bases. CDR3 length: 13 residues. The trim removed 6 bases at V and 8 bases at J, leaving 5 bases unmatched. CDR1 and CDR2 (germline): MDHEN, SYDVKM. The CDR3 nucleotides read TGTGCCAGCAGAGGACAGGGGGCCAGAGGCTACACCTTC. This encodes CASRGQGARGYTF.

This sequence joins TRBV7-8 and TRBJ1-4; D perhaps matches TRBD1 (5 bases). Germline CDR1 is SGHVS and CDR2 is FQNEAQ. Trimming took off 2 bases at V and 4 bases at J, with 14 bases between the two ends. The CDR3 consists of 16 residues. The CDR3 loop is CASSLPRGWGNEKLFF. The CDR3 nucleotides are TGTGCCAGCAGCTTACCAAGGGGCTGGGGTAATGAAAAACTGTTTTTT. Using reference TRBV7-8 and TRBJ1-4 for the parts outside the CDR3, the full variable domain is GAGVSQSPRYKVAKRGQDVALRCDPISGHVSLFWYQQALGQGPEFLTYFQNEAQLDKSGLPSDRFFAERPEGSVSTLKIQRTQQEDSAVYLCASSLPRGWGNEKLFFGSGTQLSVL.

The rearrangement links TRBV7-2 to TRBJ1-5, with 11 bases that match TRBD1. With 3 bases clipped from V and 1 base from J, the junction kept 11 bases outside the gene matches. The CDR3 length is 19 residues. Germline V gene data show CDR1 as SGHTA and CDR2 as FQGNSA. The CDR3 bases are TGTGCCAGCAGCTTTATCCGGGACAGGGGGTTATGGAGCAATCAGCCCCAGCATTTT. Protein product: CASSFIRDRGLWSNQPQHF.

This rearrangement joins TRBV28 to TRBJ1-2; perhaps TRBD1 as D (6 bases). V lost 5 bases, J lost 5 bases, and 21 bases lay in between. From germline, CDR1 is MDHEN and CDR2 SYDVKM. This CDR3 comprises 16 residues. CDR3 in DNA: TGTGCCAGCAGTCCCTATTACAGGGAGAGGCGGTATGGCTACACCTTC. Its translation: CASSPYYRERRYGYTF.

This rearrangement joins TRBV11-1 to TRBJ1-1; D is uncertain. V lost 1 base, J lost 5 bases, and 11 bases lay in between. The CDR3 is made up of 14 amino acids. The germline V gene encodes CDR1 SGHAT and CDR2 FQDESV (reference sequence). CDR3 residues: CASSLGRGETEAFF. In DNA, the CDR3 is TGTGCCAGCAGCTTAGGTCGAGGAGAGACTGAAGCTTTCTTT.

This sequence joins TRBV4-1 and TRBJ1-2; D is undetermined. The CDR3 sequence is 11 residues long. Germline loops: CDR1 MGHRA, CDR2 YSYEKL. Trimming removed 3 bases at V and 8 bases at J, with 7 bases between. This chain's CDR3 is CASSHERGYTF. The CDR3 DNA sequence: TGCGCCAGCAGCCATGAACGGGGCTACACCTTC.

The CDR3: CASSPLGTSGETQYF. The CDR3 DNA reads TGTGCCAGCAGCCCATTAGGGACTAGCGGAGAGACCCAGTACTTC. The chain is built from TRBV14 and TRBJ2-5; TRBD2 matches 11 bases. Germline V gene lookup returns CDR1 SGHDN and CDR2 FVKESK. CDR3 length: 15 residues. V gave up 4 bases and J gave up 4 bases; unmatched junction bases: 5.

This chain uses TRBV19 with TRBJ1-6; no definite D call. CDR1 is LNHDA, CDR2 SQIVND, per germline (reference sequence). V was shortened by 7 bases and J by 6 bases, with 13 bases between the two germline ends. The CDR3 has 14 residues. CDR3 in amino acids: CASTVDKFNSPLHF. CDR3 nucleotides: TGTGCCAGTACCGTAGACAAGTTTAATTCACCCCTCCACTTT.

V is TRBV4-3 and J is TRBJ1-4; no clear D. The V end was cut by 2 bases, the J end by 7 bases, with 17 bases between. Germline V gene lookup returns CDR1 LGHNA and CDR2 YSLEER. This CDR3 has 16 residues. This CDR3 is CASSQPERARFEKLFF. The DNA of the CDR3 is TGCGCCAGCAGCCAACCTGAGAGGGCACGGTTTGAAAAACTGTTTTTT.

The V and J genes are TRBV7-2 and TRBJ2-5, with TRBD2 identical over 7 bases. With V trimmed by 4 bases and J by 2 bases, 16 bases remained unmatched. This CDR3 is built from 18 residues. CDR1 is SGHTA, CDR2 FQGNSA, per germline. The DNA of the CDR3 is TGTGCCAGCAGCTCTGCCTTGTTCTTAGCGGGTTCTCAAGAGACCCAGTACTTC. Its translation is CASSSALFLAGSQETQYF.

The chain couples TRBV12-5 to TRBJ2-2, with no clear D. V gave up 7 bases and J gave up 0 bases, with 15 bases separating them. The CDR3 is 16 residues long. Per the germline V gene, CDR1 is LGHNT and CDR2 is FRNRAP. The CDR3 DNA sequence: TGTGCTAGTGCTCGGCAGGCTGCCGCGAACACCGGGGAGCTGTTTTTT. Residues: CASARQAAANTGELFF.

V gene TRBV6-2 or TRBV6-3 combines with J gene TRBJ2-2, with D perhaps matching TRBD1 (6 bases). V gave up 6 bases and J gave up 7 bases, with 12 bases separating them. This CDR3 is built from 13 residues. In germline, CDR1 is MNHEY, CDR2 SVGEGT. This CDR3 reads CASSLTGYGELFF. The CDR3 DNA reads TGTGCCAGCAGCTTAACAGGGTACGGGGAGCTGTTTTTT.

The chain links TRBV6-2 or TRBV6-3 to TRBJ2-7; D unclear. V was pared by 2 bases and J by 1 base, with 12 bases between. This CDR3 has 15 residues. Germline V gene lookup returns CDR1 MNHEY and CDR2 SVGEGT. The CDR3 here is CASSYPRNGSYEQYF. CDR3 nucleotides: TGTGCCAGCAGTTACCCGCGTAACGGGTCCTACGAGCAGTACTTC.

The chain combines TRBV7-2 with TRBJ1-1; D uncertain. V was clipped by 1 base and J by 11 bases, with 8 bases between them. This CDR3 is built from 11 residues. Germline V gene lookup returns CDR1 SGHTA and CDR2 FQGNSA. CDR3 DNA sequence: TGTGCCAGCAGCTTAGACCCTCGGGCTTTCTTT. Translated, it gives CASSLDPRAFF.

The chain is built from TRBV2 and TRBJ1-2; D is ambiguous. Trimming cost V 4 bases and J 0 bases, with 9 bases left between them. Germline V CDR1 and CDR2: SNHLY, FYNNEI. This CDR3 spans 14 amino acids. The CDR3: CASSAGPSNYGYTF. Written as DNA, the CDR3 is TGTGCCAGCAGTGCTGGGCCGTCTAACTATGGCTACACCTTC. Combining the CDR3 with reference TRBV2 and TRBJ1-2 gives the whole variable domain EPEVTQTPSHQVTQMGQEVILRCVPISNHLYFYWYRQILGQKVEFLVSFYNNEISEKSEIFDDQFSVERPDGSNFTLKIRSTKLEDSAMYFCASSAGPSNYGYTFGSGTRLTVV.

CDR3 region: CASSQGTGRNEKLFF. CDR3 DNA: TGTGCCAGCAGCCAGGGGACAGGACGTAATGAAAAACTGTTTTTT. The chain joins TRBV5-4 to TRBJ1-4; 8 nucleotides align to TRBD1. The CDR3 has 15 amino acids. V was pared by 4 bases and J by 4 bases, with 6 bases of the junction left unmatched. Germline V lookup: CDR1 SGHNT, CDR2 YYREEE (reference sequence).

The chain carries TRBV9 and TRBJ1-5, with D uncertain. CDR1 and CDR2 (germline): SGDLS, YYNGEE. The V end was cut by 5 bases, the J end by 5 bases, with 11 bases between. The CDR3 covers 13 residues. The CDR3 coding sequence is TGTGCCAGCAGTGGCGGGCTAGATCAGCCCCAGCATTTT. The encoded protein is CASSGGLDQPQHF. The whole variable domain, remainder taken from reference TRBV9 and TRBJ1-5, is DSGVTQTPKHLITATGQRVTLRCSPRSGDLSVYWYQQSLDQGLQFLIQYYNGEERAKGNILERFSAQQFPDLHSELNLSSLELGDSALYFCASSGGLDQPQHFGDGTRLSIL.

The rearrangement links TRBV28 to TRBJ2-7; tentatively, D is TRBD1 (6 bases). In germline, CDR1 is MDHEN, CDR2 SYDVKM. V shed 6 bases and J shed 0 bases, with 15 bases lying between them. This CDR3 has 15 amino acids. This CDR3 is CASSPAGTNSYEQYF. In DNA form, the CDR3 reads TGTGCCAGCAGCCCCGCCGGGACAAACTCCTACGAGCAGTACTTC.

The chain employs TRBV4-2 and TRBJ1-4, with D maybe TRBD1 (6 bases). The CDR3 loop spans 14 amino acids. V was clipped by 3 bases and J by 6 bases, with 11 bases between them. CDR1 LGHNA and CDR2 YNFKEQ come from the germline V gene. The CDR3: CASSQGAHDEKLFF. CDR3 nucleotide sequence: TGTGCCAGCAGCCAGGGGGCCCATGATGAAAAACTGTTTTTT.

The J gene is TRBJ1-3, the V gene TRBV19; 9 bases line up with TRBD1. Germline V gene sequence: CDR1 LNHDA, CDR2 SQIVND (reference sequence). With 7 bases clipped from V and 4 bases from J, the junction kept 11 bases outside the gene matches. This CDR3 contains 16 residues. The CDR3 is CASTHRDRESGNTIYF. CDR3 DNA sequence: TGTGCCAGTACCCATCGGGACAGGGAGTCAGGAAACACCATATATTTT.

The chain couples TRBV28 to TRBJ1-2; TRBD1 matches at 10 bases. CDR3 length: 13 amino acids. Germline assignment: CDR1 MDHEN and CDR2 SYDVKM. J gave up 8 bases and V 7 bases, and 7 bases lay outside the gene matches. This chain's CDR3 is CASNPDRGRGYTF. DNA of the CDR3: TGTGCCAGCAACCCAGACAGGGGGCGCGGCTACACCTTC.